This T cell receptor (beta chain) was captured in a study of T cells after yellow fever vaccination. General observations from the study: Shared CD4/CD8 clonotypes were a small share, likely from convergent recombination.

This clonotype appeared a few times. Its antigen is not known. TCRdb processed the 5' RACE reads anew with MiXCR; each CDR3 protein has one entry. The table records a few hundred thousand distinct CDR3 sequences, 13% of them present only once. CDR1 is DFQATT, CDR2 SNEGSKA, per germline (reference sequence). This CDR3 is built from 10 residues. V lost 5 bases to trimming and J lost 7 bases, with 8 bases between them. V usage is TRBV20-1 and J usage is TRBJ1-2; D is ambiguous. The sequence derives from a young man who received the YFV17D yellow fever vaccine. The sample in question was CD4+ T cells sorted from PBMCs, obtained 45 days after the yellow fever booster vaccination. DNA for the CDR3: TGCAGTGCTCGGGTCGTTGGCTACACCTTC. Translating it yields CSARVVGYTF.